This TCR beta chain was found in a study of shared clonotypes between healthy human individuals. Study-wide context: Each donor contributed plates that comprised three CD4 naive, three CD4 memory, two CD8 naive and one CD8 memory. Study-level findings and limits: Non-shared clonotypes displayed generation probabilities falling below those of clonotypes present in all four donors. Naive subsets typically showed greater estimated richness than memory subsets.

A note on this clone: What it binds is not known.

The CDR3 loop spans 13 amino acids. Germline values: CDR1 SGHTA, CDR2 FQGTGA. Trimming took 3 bases from V and 1 from J, leaving 7 bases between them. Generated by immunoSEQ multiplex PCR, the TCRdb table keeps only in-frame clones and is missing some. The sample records roughly 1,000,000 clones, approximately 78% being singletons. This sequence was found in a man younger than 35 in good health. Some clones in this sample may be carry-over from other donors' samples. J is TRBJ2-7 and V is TRBV7-3; D is possibly TRBD2 (5 bases). Sequencing was performed on memory CD4+ T cells from PBMCs. Subset in this sample: CD45RA-negative fraction. Written as DNA, the CDR3 is TGTGCCAGCAGCTTGGACTCTTCCTACGAGCAGTACTTC. Amino acid sequence: CASSLDSSYEQYF.